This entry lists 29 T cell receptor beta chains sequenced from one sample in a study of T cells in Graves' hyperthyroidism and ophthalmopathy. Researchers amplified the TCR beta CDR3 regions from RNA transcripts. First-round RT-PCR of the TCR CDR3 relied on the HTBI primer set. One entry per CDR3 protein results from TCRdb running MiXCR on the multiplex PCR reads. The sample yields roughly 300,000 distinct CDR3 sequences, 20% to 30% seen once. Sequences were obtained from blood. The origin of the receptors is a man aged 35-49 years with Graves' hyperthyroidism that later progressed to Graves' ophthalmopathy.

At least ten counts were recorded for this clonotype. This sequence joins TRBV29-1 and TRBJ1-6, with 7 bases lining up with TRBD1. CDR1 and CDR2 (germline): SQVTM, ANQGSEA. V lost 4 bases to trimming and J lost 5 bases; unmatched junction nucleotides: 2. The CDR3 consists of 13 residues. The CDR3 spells CSVGQGHNSPLHF. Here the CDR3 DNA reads TGCAGCGTTGGACAGGGCCATAATTCACCCCTCCACTTT.

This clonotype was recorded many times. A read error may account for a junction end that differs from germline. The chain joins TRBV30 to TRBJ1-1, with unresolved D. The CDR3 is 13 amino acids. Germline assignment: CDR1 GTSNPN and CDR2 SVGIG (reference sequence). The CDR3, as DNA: TGTGCCTGGGGTGTCGAGGGGAACACTGAAGCTTTCTTT. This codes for CAWGVEGNTEAFF. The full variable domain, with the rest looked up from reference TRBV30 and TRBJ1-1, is SQTIHQWPATLVQPVGSPLSLECTVEGTSNPNLYWYRQAAGRGLQLLFYSVGIGQISSEVPQNLSASRPQDRQFILSSKKLLLSDSGFYLCAWGVEGNTEAFFGQGTRLTVV.

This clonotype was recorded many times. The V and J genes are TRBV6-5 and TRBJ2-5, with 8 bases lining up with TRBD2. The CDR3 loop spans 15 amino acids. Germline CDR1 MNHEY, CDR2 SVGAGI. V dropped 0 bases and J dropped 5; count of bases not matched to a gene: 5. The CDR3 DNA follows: TGTGCCAGCAGTTACTCGAGTACGGGAGGGGAGACCCAGTACTTC. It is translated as CASSYSSTGGETQYF.

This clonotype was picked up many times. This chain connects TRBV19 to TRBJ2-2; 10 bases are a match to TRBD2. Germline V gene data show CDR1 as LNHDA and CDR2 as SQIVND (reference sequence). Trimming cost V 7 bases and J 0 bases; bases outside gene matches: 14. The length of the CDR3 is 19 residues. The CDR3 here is CASTTLSLAGAANTGELFF. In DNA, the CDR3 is TGTGCCAGTACCACCCTATCCCTAGCGGGAGCCGCGAACACCGGGGAGCTGTTTTTT.

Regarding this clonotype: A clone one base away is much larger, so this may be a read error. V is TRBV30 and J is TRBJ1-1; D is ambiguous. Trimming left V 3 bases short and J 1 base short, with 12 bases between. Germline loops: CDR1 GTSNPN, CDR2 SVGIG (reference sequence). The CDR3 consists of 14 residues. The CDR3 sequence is CAWRPRDTNTEAFF. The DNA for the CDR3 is TGTGCCTGGAGACCAAGGGATACGAACACTGAAGCTTTCTTT.

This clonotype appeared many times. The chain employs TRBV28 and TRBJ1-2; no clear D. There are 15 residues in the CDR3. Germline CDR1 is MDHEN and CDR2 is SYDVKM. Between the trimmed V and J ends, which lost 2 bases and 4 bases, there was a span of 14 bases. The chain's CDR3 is CASSLGSRLGYGYTF. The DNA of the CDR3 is TGTGCCAGCAGTTTAGGCAGCCGCTTAGGCTATGGCTACACCTTC.

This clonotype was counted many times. CDR3 DNA sequence: TGTGCCACCATTCTAGCGGGAAGTGGGGATACGCAGTATTTT. Amino acids: CATILAGSGDTQYF. This sequence joins TRBV15 and TRBJ2-3; 9 positions agree with TRBD2. CDR3 length: 14 residues. Germline CDR1 LNHNV, CDR2 YYDKDF (reference sequence). J gave up 6 bases and V 7 bases, and 8 bases lay outside the gene matches.

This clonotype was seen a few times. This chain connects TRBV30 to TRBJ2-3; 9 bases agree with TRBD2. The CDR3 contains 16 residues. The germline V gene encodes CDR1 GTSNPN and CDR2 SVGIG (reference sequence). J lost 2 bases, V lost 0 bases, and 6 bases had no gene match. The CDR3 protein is CAWSVLREGNTDTQYF. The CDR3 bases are TGTGCCTGGAGTGTATTGCGGGAGGGTAACACAGATACGCAGTATTTT.

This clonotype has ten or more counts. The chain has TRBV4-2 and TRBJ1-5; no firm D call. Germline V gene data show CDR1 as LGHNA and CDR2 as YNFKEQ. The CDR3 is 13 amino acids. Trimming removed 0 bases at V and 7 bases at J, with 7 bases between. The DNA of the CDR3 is TGTGCCAGCAGCCAAGAGTTCGACCAGCCCCAGCATTTT. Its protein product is CASSQEFDQPQHF.

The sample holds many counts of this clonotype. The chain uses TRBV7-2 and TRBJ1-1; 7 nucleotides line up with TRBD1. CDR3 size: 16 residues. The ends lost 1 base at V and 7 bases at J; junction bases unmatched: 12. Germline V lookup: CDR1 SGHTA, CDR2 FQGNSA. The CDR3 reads CASSLGPDRVGGEAFF. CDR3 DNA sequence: TGTGCCAGCAGCTTAGGGCCCGACAGGGTGGGAGGTGAAGCTTTCTTT.

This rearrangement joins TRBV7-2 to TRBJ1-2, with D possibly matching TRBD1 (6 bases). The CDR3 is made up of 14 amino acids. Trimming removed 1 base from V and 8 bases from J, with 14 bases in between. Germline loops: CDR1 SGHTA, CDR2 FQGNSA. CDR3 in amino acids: CASSLETGLGGYTF. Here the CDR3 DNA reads TGTGCCAGCAGCTTAGAGACAGGCCTGGGGGGCTACACCTTC.

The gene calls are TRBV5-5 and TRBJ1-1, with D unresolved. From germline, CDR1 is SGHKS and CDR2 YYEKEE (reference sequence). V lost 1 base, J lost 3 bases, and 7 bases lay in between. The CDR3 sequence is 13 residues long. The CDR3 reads CASSLWEHTEAFF. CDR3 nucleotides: TGTGCCAGCAGCTTGTGGGAGCACACTGAAGCTTTCTTT.

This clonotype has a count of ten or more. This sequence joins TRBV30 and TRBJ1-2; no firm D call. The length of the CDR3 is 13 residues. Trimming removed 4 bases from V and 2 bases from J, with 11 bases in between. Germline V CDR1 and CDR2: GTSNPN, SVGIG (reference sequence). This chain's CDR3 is CAWIGSPNYGYTF. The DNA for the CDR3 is TGTGCCTGGATAGGGAGCCCCAACTATGGCTACACCTTC.

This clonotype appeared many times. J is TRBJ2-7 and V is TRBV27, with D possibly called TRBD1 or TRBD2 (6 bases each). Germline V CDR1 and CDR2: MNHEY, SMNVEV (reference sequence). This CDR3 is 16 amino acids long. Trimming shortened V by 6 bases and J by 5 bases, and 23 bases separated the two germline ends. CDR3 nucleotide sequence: TGTGCCAGCAGGTTAGGGGGGTCAGGGTATCAACACGAGCAGTACTTC. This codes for CASRLGGSGYQHEQYF.

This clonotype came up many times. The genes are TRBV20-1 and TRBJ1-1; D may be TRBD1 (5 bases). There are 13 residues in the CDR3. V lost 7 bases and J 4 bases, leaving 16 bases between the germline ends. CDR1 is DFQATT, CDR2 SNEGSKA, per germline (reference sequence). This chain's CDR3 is CSGRAGRGTEAFF. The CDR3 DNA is TGCAGTGGTAGGGCAGGGAGGGGCACTGAAGCTTTCTTT.

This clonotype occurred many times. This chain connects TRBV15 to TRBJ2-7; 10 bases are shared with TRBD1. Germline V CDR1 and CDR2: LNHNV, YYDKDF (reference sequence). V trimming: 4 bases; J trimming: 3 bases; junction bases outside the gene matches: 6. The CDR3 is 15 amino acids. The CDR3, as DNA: TGTGCCACCAGCAAAGACAGGGGGCGCGGCTACGAGCAGTACTTC. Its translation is CATSKDRGRGYEQYF.

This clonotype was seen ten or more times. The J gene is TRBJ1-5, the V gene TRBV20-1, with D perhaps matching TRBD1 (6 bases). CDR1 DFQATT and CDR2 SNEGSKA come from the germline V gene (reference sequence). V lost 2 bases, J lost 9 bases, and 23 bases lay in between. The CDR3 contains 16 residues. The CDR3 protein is CSARSVGGQGLRPQHF. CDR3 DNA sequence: TGCAGTGCTAGATCGGTGGGGGGGCAAGGCCTCCGGCCCCAGCATTTT.

CDR3 coding DNA: TGTGCCAGCAGCTCCGCCTCAGCGGGTAGCAAAGAGACCCAGTACTTC. This codes for CASSSASAGSKETQYF. This chain links TRBV7-2 with TRBJ2-5, with D possibly being TRBD2 (6 bases). This CDR3 comprises 16 residues. The V gene lost 4 bases and the J gene lost 3 bases, with 18 bases spanning the gap. CDR1 and CDR2 from the germline V gene are SGHTA and FQGNSA.

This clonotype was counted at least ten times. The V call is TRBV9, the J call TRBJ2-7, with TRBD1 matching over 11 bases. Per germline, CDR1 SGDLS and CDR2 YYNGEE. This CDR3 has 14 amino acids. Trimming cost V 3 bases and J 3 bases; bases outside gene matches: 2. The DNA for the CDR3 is TGTGCCAGCAGCGGGACAGGGGGCCACTACGAGCAGTACTTC. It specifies CASSGTGGHYEQYF.

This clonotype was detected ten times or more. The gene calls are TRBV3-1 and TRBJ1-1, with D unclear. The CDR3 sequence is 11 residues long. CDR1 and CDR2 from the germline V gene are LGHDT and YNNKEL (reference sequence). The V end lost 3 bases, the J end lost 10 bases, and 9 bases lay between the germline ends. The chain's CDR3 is CASSQGMGAFF. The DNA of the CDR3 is TGTGCCAGCAGCCAGGGTATGGGAGCTTTCTTT.

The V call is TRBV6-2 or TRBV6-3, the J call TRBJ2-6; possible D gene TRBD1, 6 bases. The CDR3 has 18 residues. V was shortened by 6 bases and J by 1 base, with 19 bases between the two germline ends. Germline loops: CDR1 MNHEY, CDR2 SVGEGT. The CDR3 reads CASSKDGTLTSGANVLTF. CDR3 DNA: TGTGCCAGCAGCAAAGACGGGACACTAACTTCTGGGGCCAACGTCCTGACTTTC.

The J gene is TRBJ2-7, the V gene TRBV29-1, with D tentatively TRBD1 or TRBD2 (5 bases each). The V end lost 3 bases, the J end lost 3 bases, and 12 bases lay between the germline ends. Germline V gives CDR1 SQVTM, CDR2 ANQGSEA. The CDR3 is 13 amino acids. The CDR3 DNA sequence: TGCAGCGTTGAGGGGGAACAGGACTACGAGCAGTACTTC. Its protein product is CSVEGEQDYEQYF.

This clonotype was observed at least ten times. The CDR3 DNA reads TGTGCCAGTAGTCGACAGGGTGGGCGCACCGGGGAGCTGTTTTTT. Its translation is CASSRQGGRTGELFF. The rearrangement links TRBV19 to TRBJ2-2; 7 bases line up with TRBD1. Per the germline V gene, CDR1 is LNHDA and CDR2 is SQIVND (reference sequence). This CDR3 has 15 amino acids. Losses at the gene ends were 5 bases for V and 4 bases for J; bases not matched to a gene: 7.

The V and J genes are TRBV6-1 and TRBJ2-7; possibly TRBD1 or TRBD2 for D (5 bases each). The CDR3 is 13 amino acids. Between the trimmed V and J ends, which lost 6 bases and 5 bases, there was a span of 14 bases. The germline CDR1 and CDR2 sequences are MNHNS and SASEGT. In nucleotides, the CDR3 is TGTGCCAGCAGCGGGGTGGGGACGAACGAGCAGTACTTC. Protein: CASSGVGTNEQYF.

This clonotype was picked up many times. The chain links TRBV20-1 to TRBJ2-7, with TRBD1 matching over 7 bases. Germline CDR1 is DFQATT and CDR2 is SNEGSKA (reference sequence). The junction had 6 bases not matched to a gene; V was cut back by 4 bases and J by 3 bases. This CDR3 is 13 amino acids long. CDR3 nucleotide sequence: TGCAGTGCTACCCGGGACAGCTTCTACGAGCAGTACTTC. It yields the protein CSATRDSFYEQYF.

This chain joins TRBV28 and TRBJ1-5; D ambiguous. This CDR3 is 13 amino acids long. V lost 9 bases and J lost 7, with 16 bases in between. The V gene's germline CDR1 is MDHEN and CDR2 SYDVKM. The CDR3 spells CASFGSQSQPQHF. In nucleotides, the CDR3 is TGTGCCAGTTTCGGGTCTCAGAGCCAGCCCCAGCATTTT.

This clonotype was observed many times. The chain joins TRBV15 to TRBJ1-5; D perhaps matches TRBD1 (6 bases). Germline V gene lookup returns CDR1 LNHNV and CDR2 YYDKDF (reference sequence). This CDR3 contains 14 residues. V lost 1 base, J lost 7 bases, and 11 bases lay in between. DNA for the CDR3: TGTGCCACCAGCAGAGTAGGGGGTTCACAGCCCCAGCATTTT. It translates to CATSRVGGSQPQHF.

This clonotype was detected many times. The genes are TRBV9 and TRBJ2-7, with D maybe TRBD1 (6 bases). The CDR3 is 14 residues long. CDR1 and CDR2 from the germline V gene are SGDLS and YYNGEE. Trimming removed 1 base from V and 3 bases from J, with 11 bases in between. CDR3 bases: TGTGCCAGCAGCGTATCCGGGACAAACTACGAGCAGTACTTC. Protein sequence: CASSVSGTNYEQYF. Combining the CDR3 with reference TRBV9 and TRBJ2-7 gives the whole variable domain DSGVTQTPKHLITATGQRVTLRCSPRSGDLSVYWYQQSLDQGLQFLIQYYNGEERAKGNILERFSAQQFPDLHSELNLSSLELGDSALYFCASSVSGTNYEQYFGPGTRLTVT.

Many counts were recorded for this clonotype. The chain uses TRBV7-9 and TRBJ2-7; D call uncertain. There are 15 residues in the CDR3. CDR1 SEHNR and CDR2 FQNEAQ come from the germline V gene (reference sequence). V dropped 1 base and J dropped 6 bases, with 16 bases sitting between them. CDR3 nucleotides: TGTGCCAGCAGCTTAGACGTGGGTCCGGCGTCCGAGCAGTACTTC. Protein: CASSLDVGPASEQYF.